One and the same sample provided the 2 T cell receptor beta chains below, sequenced in a study of T cell responses to AZD1222 COVID-19 vaccine. Clones were read by immunoSEQ multiplex PCR, and TCRdb kept only the in-frame ones, dropping some. The sample consists of some 120,000 clones, approximately 83% of them appearing once. Specimen: peripheral blood, collected on day 0 of AZD1222 vaccination. These receptors came from an adult in good health.

The V call is TRBV3-1 (or the pseudogene TRBV3-2), the J call TRBJ1-2; 10 bases map to TRBD1. The ends lost 2 bases at V and 5 bases at J; junction bases unmatched: 8. The germline CDR1 and CDR2 sequences are LGHDT and YNNKEL (reference sequence). CDR3 length: 16 amino acids. The CDR3 coding sequence is TGTGCCAGCAGCCAATCTACGACAGGGGGCAATTATGGCTACACCTTC. This encodes CASSQSTTGGNYGYTF.

The chain combines TRBV6-4 with TRBJ1-5; the D gene is possibly TRBD1 (5 bases). The CDR3 runs to 15 residues. V was clipped by 4 bases and J by 2 bases, with 12 bases between them. Germline CDR1 and CDR2: MRHNA and SNTAGT. CDR3 in amino acids: CASSVLPGGNQPQHF. The CDR3 DNA follows: TGTGCCAGCAGTGTCCTCCCGGGGGGCAATCAGCCCCAGCATTTT.